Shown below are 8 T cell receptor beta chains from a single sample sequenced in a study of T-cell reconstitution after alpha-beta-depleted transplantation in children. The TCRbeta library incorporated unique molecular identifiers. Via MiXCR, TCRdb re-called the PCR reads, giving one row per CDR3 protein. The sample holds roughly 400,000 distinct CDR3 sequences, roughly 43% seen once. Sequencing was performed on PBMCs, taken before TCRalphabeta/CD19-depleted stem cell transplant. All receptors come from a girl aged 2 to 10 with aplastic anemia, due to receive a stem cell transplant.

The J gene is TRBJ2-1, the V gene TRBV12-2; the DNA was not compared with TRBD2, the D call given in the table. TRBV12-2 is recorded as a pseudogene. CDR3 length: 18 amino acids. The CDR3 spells CASRLAFDLGLAYNEQFF. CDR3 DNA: TGTGCAAGTCGCTTAGCGTTTGATTTGGGACTAGCCTACAATGAGCAGTTCTTC.

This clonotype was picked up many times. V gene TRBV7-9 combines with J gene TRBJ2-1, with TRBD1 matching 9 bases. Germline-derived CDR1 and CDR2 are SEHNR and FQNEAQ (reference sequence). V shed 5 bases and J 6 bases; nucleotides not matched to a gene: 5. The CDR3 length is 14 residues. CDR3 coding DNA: TGTGCCAGCAGCCCGGGACAGGGACCCAATGAGCAGTTCTTC. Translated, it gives CASSPGQGPNEQFF. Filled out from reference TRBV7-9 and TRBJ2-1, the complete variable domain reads DTGVSQNPRHKITKRGQNVTFRCDPISEHNRLYWYRQTLGQGPEFLTYFQNEAQLEKSRLLSDRFSAERPKGSFSTLEIQRTEQGDSAMYLCASSPGQGPNEQFFGPGTRLTVL.

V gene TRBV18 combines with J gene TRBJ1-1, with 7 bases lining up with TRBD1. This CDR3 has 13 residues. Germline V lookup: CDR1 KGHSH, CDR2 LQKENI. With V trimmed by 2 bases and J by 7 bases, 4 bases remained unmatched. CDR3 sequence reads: CASSPYRGGEAFF. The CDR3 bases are TGTGCCAGCTCACCATACAGGGGCGGTGAAGCTTTCTTT.

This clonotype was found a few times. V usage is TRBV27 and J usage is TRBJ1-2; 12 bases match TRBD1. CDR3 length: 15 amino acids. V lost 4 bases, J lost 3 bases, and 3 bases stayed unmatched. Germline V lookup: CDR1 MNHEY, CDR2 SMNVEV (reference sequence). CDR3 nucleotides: TGTGCCAGCAGTTCGGGACAGGGGGCGTACTATGGCTACACCTTC. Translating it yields CASSSGQGAYYGYTF.

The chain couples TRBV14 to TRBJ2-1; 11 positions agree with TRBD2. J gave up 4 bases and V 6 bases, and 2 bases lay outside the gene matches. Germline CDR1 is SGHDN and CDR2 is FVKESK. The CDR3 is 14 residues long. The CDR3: CASRGLAAYNEQFF. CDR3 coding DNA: TGTGCCAGCAGGGGACTAGCGGCGTACAATGAGCAGTTCTTC.

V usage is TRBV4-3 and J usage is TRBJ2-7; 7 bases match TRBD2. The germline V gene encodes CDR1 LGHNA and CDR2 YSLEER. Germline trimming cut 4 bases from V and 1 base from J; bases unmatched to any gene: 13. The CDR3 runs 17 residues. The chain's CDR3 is CASSRSITSDSSYEQYF. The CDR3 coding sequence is TGCGCCAGCAGCCGTAGCATCACTAGCGACTCTTCCTACGAGCAGTACTTC.

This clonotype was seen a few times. CDR3 in amino acids: CASSPPGQSGGYTF. In DNA, the CDR3 is TGTGCCAGCAGCCCCCCGGGGCAATCCGGTGGCTACACCTTC. The V and J genes are TRBV7-9 and TRBJ1-2; the D gene is possibly TRBD1 (5 bases). Germline assignment: CDR1 SEHNR and CDR2 FQNEAQ (reference sequence). The length of the CDR3 is 14 residues. V was shortened by 5 bases and J by 7 bases, with 17 bases between the two germline ends.

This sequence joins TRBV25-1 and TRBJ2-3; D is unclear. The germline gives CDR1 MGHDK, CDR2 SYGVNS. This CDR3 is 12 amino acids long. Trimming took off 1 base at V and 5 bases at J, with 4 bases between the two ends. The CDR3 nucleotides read TGTGCCAGCAGTGAATTGAGAGATACGCAGTATTTT. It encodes CASSELRDTQYF.